Shown below are 14 T cell receptor beta chains from a single sample sequenced in a study of T-cell reconstitution after alpha-beta-depleted transplantation in children. Construction of the TCRbeta library involved unique molecular identifiers. MiXCR, run by TCRdb on the PCR reads, gives a single entry per CDR3 protein. In the table there are under 60,000 distinct CDR3 sequences, 5% to 6.5% of which are singletons. Sequenced material: PBMCs, mostly from graft donor cells, taken 60 days after TCRalphabeta/CD19-depleted stem cell transplant. The receptors here all came from a female patient aged 2 to 10 who had a stem cell transplant for aplastic anemia, so the T cells may come from the graft donor.

This clonotype was found many times. The rearrangement uses TRBV7-9 and TRBJ2-5; D might be TRBD1 or TRBD2, each matching 5 bases. CDR3 length: 14 residues. Trimming took 7 bases from V and 9 from J, leaving 21 bases between them. The germline V gene has CDR1 SEHNR and CDR2 FQNEAQ (reference sequence). CDR3 sequence: CASTPLGGDAAQYF. The CDR3 region has the DNA TGTGCCAGCACGCCCCTTGGGGGTGATGCGGCCCAGTACTTC.

This clonotype has ten or more counts. The chain employs TRBV20-1 and TRBJ2-7; D is perhaps TRBD1 (6 bases). The V and J ends lost 5 bases and 5 bases respectively, with 16 bases between them. Germline V CDR1 and CDR2: DFQATT, SNEGSKA (reference sequence). The CDR3 covers 13 residues. CDR3 bases: TGCAGTGCTCCACAAACAGGGATCCACGAGCAGTACTTC. Residues: CSAPQTGIHEQYF.

This clonotype was detected ten times or more. This chain joins TRBV29-1 and TRBJ2-5, with D possibly called TRBD1 or TRBD2 (6 bases each). CDR1 is SQVTM, CDR2 ANQGSEA, per germline. Between the trimmed V and J ends, which lost 4 bases and 5 bases, there was a span of 20 bases. This CDR3 region has 15 residues. CDR3 bases: TGCAGCGTTGTGGTCGGAGGGGGGCTTTTCGAGACCCAGTACTTC. It encodes CSVVVGGGLFETQYF.

This clonotype was recorded many times. The V and J genes are TRBV20-1 and TRBJ2-5; either TRBD1 or TRBD2 may supply D (5 bases each). The CDR3 is made up of 14 amino acids. Germline V lookup: CDR1 DFQATT, CDR2 SNEGSKA (reference sequence). Trimming removed 2 bases from V and 2 bases from J, with 12 bases in between. The CDR3 region is CSARPGTSQETQYF. The CDR3 DNA sequence: TGCAGTGCTAGACCCGGGACGTCTCAAGAGACCCAGTACTTC.

This clonotype has a handful of counts. The chain is built from TRBV5-1 and TRBJ2-3, with D maybe TRBD2 (6 bases). The CDR3 length is 16 residues. V was trimmed by 1 base and J by 1 base, leaving 13 bases between them. The V gene's germline CDR1 is SGHRS and CDR2 YFSETQ. The CDR3 region is CASSLYGSQGTDTQYF. CDR3 bases: TGCGCCAGCAGCTTGTACGGGAGTCAGGGCACAGATACGCAGTATTTT.

This clonotype was counted a few times. The chain links TRBV5-6 to TRBJ2-7, with D perhaps TRBD1 or TRBD2 (5 bases each). V shed 4 bases and J shed 3 bases, with 17 bases lying between them. CDR1 and CDR2 from the germline V gene are SGHDT and YYEEEE. This CDR3 contains 15 residues. The CDR3 bases are TGTGCCAGCAGCCCCCCCCCCGTGGGGGTCTACGAGCAGTACTTC. Residues: CASSPPPVGVYEQYF.

This clonotype has just a few counts. The chain employs TRBV2 and TRBJ2-7, with D unclear. Germline CDR1 reads SNHLY; CDR2 reads FYNNEI. V was cut by 5 bases and J by 3 bases, with 8 bases left in between. The CDR3 contains 12 residues. CDR3 nucleotides: TGTGCCAGCAGTCAGGACCTCTACGAGCAGTACTTC. This sequence encodes CASSQDLYEQYF.

Remarks on this clonotype: One junction end disagrees with the germline gene, perhaps due to a read error. The chain's CDR3 is CASSETGGSEQNF. Written as DNA, the CDR3 is TGTGCCAGCAGCGAAACAGGGGGCAGCGAGCAGAACTTC. The chain combines TRBV9 with TRBJ2-7, with TRBD1 identical over 9 bases. CDR3 size: 13 residues. CDR1 is SGDLS and CDR2 is YYNGEE in the germline V gene.

This clonotype was seen repeatedly, ten times or more. The genes are TRBV9 and TRBJ2-3, with D possibly being TRBD2 (5 bases). The CDR3 runs 17 residues. The V end lost 6 bases, the J end lost 2 bases, and 22 bases lay between the germline ends. Germline lookup yields CDR1 SGDLS and CDR2 YYNGEE. This CDR3 is CASTVLGLGGFTDTQYF. The CDR3 DNA reads as TGTGCCAGCACCGTGTTAGGCCTCGGCGGGTTCACAGATACGCAGTATTTT. The full variable domain, with the rest looked up from reference TRBV9 and TRBJ2-3, is DSGVTQTPKHLITATGQRVTLRCSPRSGDLSVYWYQQSLDQGLQFLIQYYNGEERAKGNILERFSAQQFPDLHSELNLSSLELGDSALYFCASTVLGLGGFTDTQYFGPGTRLTVL.

This clonotype was recorded a few times. The rearrangement joins TRBV2 to TRBJ1-5; TRBD1 aligns across 7 bases. The CDR3 runs 14 residues. Per the germline V gene, CDR1 is SNHLY and CDR2 is FYNNEI. The V gene end was trimmed by 3 bases and the J gene end by 8 bases; junction bases not matched to a gene: 7. The DNA for the CDR3 is TGTGCCAGCAGTGAGGACAGGCAATCAGAGCCCCAGCATTTT. Residues: CASSEDRQSEPQHF.

This clonotype was seen ten or more times. This chain joins TRBV27 and TRBJ2-3, with D unresolved. Per germline, CDR1 MNHEY and CDR2 SMNVEV (reference sequence). This CDR3 comprises 15 residues. V was shortened by 3 bases and J by 2 bases, with 12 bases between the two germline ends. CDR3 in amino acids: CASSFSSRITDTQYF. The CDR3 nucleotides are TGTGCCAGCAGTTTCTCTTCCCGGATCACAGATACGCAGTATTTT.

Comments on this clonotype: Possible read error: a much larger clone is one base away. The CDR3 sequence is CASRGGRSTDPQYF. CDR3 in DNA: TGTGCCAGCCGGGGAGGGCGGAGCACAGATCCGCAGTATTTT. This sequence joins TRBV2 and TRBJ2-3; TRBD2 matches 7 bases. Germline V CDR1 and CDR2: SNHLY, FYNNEI. The CDR3 has 14 amino acids.

This clonotype was recorded many times. The rearrangement joins TRBV20-1 to TRBJ1-2, with D maybe TRBD1 (6 bases). V lost 8 bases and J 8 bases, leaving 24 bases between the germline ends. Germline V gene sequence: CDR1 DFQATT, CDR2 SNEGSKA (reference sequence). The CDR3 is 14 residues long. As DNA, the CDR3 is TGCAGTTTCTCCGCCGGACAGACCCGAGGGGGCTACACCTTC. Translating it yields CSFSAGQTRGGYTF.

This clonotype showed up many times. The rearrangement joins TRBV5-1 to TRBJ1-2; no clear D gene. The CDR3 is 13 amino acids. Germline values: CDR1 SGHRS, CDR2 YFSETQ. V was shortened by 0 bases and J by 0 bases, with 3 bases between the two germline ends. The CDR3 bases are TGCGCCAGCAGCTTGGACACTAACTATGGCTACACCTTC. Its translation: CASSLDTNYGYTF.